These T cell receptor beta chains were read from a single sample in a study of blood T cell dynamics during melanoma immunotherapy. The data were produced by immunoSEQ multiplex PCR, yet TCRdb's version contains in-frame clones alone and is incomplete. The sample has about 22,000 clones; around 92% are singletons. The specimen comprised blood, sampled from a patient treated with checkpoint blockade. The source is a human donor with melanoma. Both conserved end residues are part of each CDR3. D genes are given only for firm matches. Size values are once, few and many counts, or a class for expanded clones, and some rows have none.

clone_size: -
v_call: TRBV5-1
j_call: TRBJ2-2
d_call: -
cdr3_nt: TGCGCCAGCAGCTCGCAGACTACGGGCACCGGGGAGCTGTTTTTT
cdr3_aa: CASSSQTTGTGELFF

clone_size: -
v_call: TRBV30
j_call: TRBJ1-5
d_call: -
cdr3_nt: TGTGCCTGGAGTGGGGGTAGCAATCAGCCCCAGCATTTT
cdr3_aa: CAWSGGSNQPQHF

clone_size: -
v_call: TRBV30
j_call: TRBJ1-4
d_call: -
cdr3_nt: TGTGCCTGGAGTGTCGGCAGTTTTAATGAAAAACTGTTTTTT
cdr3_aa: CAWSVGSFNEKLFF

clone_size: few
v_call: TRBV5-1
j_call: TRBJ1-6
d_call: -
cdr3_nt: TGCGCCAGCAGAGTGGAGAGCTCCTATAATTCACCCCTCCACTTT
cdr3_aa: CASRVESSYNSPLHF

clone_size: -
v_call: TRBV29-1
j_call: TRBJ1-1
d_call: -
cdr3_nt: TGCAGCGTTAGGCAGTCGGTGAACACTGAAGCTTTCTTT
cdr3_aa: CSVRQSVNTEAFF

clone_size: -
v_call: TRBV27
j_call: TRBJ2-7
d_call: TRBD2
cdr3_nt: TGTGCCAGTCGGTCGTGGGAGGGCCGAGGCCACGAGCAGTACTTC
cdr3_aa: CASRSWEGRGHEQYF

clone_size: -
v_call: TRBV11-3
j_call: TRBJ2-7
d_call: TRBD2
cdr3_nt: TGTGCCAGCAGCTTAGGGGTCCTAGCGGGAGGCCGTTCCTACGAGCAGTACTTC
cdr3_aa: CASSLGVLAGGRSYEQYF

clone_size: -
v_call: TRBV6-4
j_call: TRBJ2-2
d_call: -
cdr3_nt: TGTGCCAGCAGTAGCGACCGAGACACCGGGGAGCTGTTTTTT
cdr3_aa: CASSSDRDTGELFF

clone_size: -
v_call: TRBV9
j_call: TRBJ2-1
d_call: TRBD2
cdr3_nt: TGTGCCAGCAGCCAAGCCCCTAGCGGGGGGACCTACAATGAGCAGTTCTTC
cdr3_aa: CASSQAPSGGTYNEQFF

clone_size: once
v_call: TRBV19
j_call: TRBJ1-1
d_call: -
cdr3_nt: TGTGCCAGTAGTATCGGGGGTTTCTGGGACACTGAAGCTTTCTTT
cdr3_aa: CASSIGGFWDTEAFF

clone_size: -
v_call: TRBV7-2
j_call: TRBJ2-3
d_call: -
cdr3_nt: TGTGCCAGCAGCCCAGCCGGTGGAGATACGCAGTATTTT
cdr3_aa: CASSPAGGDTQYF

clone_size: -
v_call: TRBV13
j_call: TRBJ2-5
d_call: TRBD2
cdr3_nt: TGTGCCAGCAGCTTGCGGGGGGGGATCCAGTACTTC
cdr3_aa: CASSLRGGIQYF

clone_size: -
v_call: TRBV4-1
j_call: TRBJ2-7
d_call: -
cdr3_nt: TGCGCCAGCAGCCCCTGGACGAGGCACGAGCAGTACTTC
cdr3_aa: CASSPWTRHEQYF

clone_size: -
v_call: TRBV19
j_call: TRBJ2-7
d_call: -
cdr3_nt: TGTGCCAGTAGTAGCCCTTTTCACAACGAGCAGTACTTC
cdr3_aa: CASSSPFHNEQYF

clone_size: -
v_call: TRBV5-4
j_call: TRBJ1-2
d_call: -
cdr3_nt: TGTGCCAGCAGCTTGGCAAGGGACTATGGCTACACCTTC
cdr3_aa: CASSLARDYGYTF

clone_size: once
v_call: TRBV30
j_call: TRBJ2-7
d_call: -
cdr3_nt: TGTGCCTGGAGTGCGGGGACACCCAACTCCTACGAGCAGTACTTC
cdr3_aa: CAWSAGTPNSYEQYF

clone_size: -
v_call: TRBV5-1
j_call: TRBJ1-2
d_call: -
cdr3_nt: TGCGCCAGCAAGGGAGAAGTTAGGATGAACTATGGCTACACCTTC
cdr3_aa: CASKGEVRMNYGYTF

clone_size: -
v_call: TRBV7-9
j_call: TRBJ1-2
d_call: -
cdr3_nt: TGTGCCAGCAGCCGGACAGTCCCTGGCTACACCTTC
cdr3_aa: CASSRTVPGYTF

clone_size: once
v_call: TRBV7-7
j_call: TRBJ2-7
d_call: TRBD1
cdr3_nt: TGTGCTAGCAGCTTTTCACAGGGGTCGGGCGAGCAGTACTTC
cdr3_aa: CASSFSQGSGEQYF

clone_size: -
v_call: TRBV4-2
j_call: TRBJ1-1
d_call: -
cdr3_nt: TGTGCCAGCAGCCCATCCCTAGGACAGAGATACACTGAAGCTTTCTTT
cdr3_aa: CASSPSLGQRYTEAFF

clone_size: -
v_call: TRBV28
j_call: TRBJ2-7
d_call: -
cdr3_nt: TGTGCCAGCGGCTCCTACGAGCAGTACTTC
cdr3_aa: CASGSYEQYF

clone_size: -
v_call: TRBV6-5
j_call: TRBJ1-1
d_call: -
cdr3_nt: TGTGCCACCCAGGGTGGAACTGAAGCTTTCTTT
cdr3_aa: CATQGGTEAFF

clone_size: -
v_call: TRBV4-1
j_call: TRBJ2-3
d_call: -
cdr3_nt: TGCGCCAGCAGACGCTATGCCGCCACAGATACGCAGTATTTT
cdr3_aa: CASRRYAATDTQYF

clone_size: once
v_call: TRBV25-1
j_call: TRBJ1-2
d_call: -
cdr3_nt: TGTGCCAGCAGCCCCAGTGGGGGTAACTATGGCTACACCTTC
cdr3_aa: CASSPSGGNYGYTF

clone_size: -
v_call: TRBV7-9
j_call: TRBJ2-1
d_call: TRBD2
cdr3_nt: TGTGCCAGCAGCCCCCGCGGGGGTAGGTACAATGAGCAGTTCTTC
cdr3_aa: CASSPRGGRYNEQFF

clone_size: -
v_call: TRBV5-1
j_call: TRBJ1-1
d_call: -
cdr3_nt: TGCGCCAGCAGCTTGGGCCGGAACACTGAAGCTTTCTTT
cdr3_aa: CASSLGRNTEAFF

clone_size: -
v_call: TRBV19
j_call: TRBJ1-1
d_call: -
cdr3_nt: TGTGCCAGTAGGGCATCCGGTTGGAACACTGAAGCTTTCTTT
cdr3_aa: CASRASGWNTEAFF

clone_size: -
v_call: TRBV5-4
j_call: TRBJ2-7
d_call: -
cdr3_nt: TGTGCCAGCAGCCTCCCAACCCCCGGGCCCTACGAGCAGTACTTC
cdr3_aa: CASSLPTPGPYEQYF

clone_size: -
v_call: TRBV19
j_call: TRBJ2-7
d_call: TRBD2
cdr3_nt: TGTGCCAGTAGTATGCGGGAGGGATACGAGCAGTACTTC
cdr3_aa: CASSMREGYEQYF

clone_size: -
v_call: TRBV28
j_call: TRBJ2-4
d_call: TRBD2
cdr3_nt: TGTGCCAGCAGCCCCGGGGGGAGGCCACGACAGCCTGAGTACTTC
cdr3_aa: CASSPGGRPRQPEYF

clone_size: -
v_call: TRBV10-2
j_call: TRBJ1-2
d_call: -
cdr3_nt: TGCGCCAGCAGTGAGCTACAGAACTATGGCTACACCTTC
cdr3_aa: CASSELQNYGYTF

clone_size: -
v_call: TRBV19
j_call: TRBJ1-4
d_call: -
cdr3_nt: TGTGCCAGCCGCCCAAGGGGGACTGATGAAAAACTGTTTTTT
cdr3_aa: CASRPRGTDEKLFF

clone_size: once
v_call: TRBV7-2
j_call: TRBJ2-3
d_call: TRBD2
cdr3_nt: TGTGCCAGCAGCGAACTAGCGACCACAGATACGCAGTATTTT
cdr3_aa: CASSELATTDTQYF

clone_size: -
v_call: TRBV7-9
j_call: TRBJ1-5
d_call: TRBD1
cdr3_nt: TGTGCCAGCAGCCGGGACAGCGTCAATCAGCCCCAGCATTTT
cdr3_aa: CASSRDSVNQPQHF

clone_size: -
v_call: TRBV13
j_call: TRBJ2-7
d_call: -
cdr3_nt: TGTGCCAGCAGCTTCTCCTACGAGCAGTACTTC
cdr3_aa: CASSFSYEQYF

clone_size: -
v_call: TRBV27
j_call: TRBJ2-5
d_call: -
cdr3_nt: TGTGCCAGCAGTTTCTCCCAGAGCGGGACCCAGTACTTC
cdr3_aa: CASSFSQSGTQYF

clone_size: -
v_call: TRBV7-9
j_call: TRBJ2-1
d_call: TRBD2
cdr3_nt: TGTGCCAGCCGAAGCGGGAGAGGAGATGAGCAGTTCTTC
cdr3_aa: CASRSGRGDEQFF

clone_size: -
v_call: TRBV18
j_call: TRBJ2-3
d_call: -
cdr3_nt: TGTGCCAGCTCCTTTGACAAGAGCACAGATACGCAGTATTTT
cdr3_aa: CASSFDKSTDTQYF

clone_size: -
v_call: TRBV5-1
j_call: TRBJ2-1
d_call: -
cdr3_nt: TGCGCCAGCAGCTTAGCTCCATCTGGAGAGCAGTTCTTC
cdr3_aa: CASSLAPSGEQFF

clone_size: -
v_call: TRBV11-2
j_call: TRBJ2-3
d_call: TRBD2
cdr3_nt: TGTGCCAGCAGCCCCAGACCGGGACTAGCGGGAGGGGGCGCAGATACGCAGTATTTT
cdr3_aa: CASSPRPGLAGGGADTQYF

clone_size: -
v_call: TRBV23-1
j_call: TRBJ2-7
d_call: -
cdr3_nt: TGCGCCAGCAGTCAATCTGGTATTATGTACACAGCCTACGAGCAGTACTTC
cdr3_aa: CASSQSGIMYTAYEQYF